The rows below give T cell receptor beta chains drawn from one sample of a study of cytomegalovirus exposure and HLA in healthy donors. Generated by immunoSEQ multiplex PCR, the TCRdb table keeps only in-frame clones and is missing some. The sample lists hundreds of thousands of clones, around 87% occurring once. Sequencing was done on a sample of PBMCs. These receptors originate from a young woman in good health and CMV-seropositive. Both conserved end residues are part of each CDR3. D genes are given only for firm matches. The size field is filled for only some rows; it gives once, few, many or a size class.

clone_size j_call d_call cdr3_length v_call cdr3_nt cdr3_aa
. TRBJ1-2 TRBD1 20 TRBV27 TGTGCCAGCAGTCCCCTTGGGACAGGGGGGTTAATGGGACCTAACTATGGCTACACCTTC CASSPLGTGGLMGPNYGYTF
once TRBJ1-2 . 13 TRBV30 TGTGCCTGGACCGCGGGGTTCCAGTATGGCTACACCTTC CAWTAGFQYGYTF
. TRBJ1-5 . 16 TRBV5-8 TGTGCCAGCAGCCCCGGGACTATATTGGGAAATCAGCCCCAGCATTTT CASSPGTILGNQPQHF
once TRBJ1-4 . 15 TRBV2 TGTGCCAGCAGTGAATTTACCCCGCGGGATGAAAAACTGTTTTTT CASSEFTPRDEKLFF
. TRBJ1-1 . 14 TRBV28 TGTGCCAGCCGAGGCGGACAGATGAACACTGAAGCTTTCTTT CASRGGQMNTEAFF
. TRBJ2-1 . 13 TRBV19 TGTGCCAGTAGTATAAGAGGGAACGGTGAGCAGTTCTTC CASSIRGNGEQFF
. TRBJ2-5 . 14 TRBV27 TGTGCCAGCAGTGCCCCAGGGGCGGGAGAGACCCAGTACTTC CASSAPGAGETQYF
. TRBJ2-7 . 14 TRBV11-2 TGTGCCAGCAGCTTAGAAACAGGGACCTACGAGCAGTACTTC CASSLETGTYEQYF
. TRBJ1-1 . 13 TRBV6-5 TGTGCCAGCAGTTACAGAGGCGAAACTGAAGCTTTCTTT CASSYRGETEAFF
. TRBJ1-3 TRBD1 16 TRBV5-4 TGTGCCAGCAGCACAGGGGATCCCTACTCTGGAAACACCATATATTTT CASSTGDPYSGNTIYF
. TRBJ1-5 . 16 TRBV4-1 TGCGCCAGCAGCCAAGGGGCCGCCAGGGGAAGGCAGCCCCAGCATTTT CASSQGAARGRQPQHF
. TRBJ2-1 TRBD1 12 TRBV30 TGTGCCTGGAGTAAACAGGGGGCTGAGCAGTTCTTC CAWSKQGAEQFF
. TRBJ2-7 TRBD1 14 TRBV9 TGTGCCAGCAGCGGACAGGGGGATTCCTACGAGCAGTACTTC CASSGQGDSYEQYF
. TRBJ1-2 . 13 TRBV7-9 TGTGCCAGCAGCTCTTCAAGCTTCTATGGCTACACCTTC CASSSSSFYGYTF
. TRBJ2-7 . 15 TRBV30 TGTGCCTGGAGTGTACCCGGAGCGGAGGGATACGAGCAGTACTTC CAWSVPGAEGYEQYF
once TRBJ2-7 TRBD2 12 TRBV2 TGTGCCAGCAGTGAAGGGGGGGGCGAGCAGTACTTC CASSEGGGEQYF
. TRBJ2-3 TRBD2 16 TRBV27 TGTGCCAGCAGTTTCCCTAGCGGGAGGGCCCCAGATACGCAGTATTTT CASSFPSGRAPDTQYF
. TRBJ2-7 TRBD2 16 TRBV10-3 TGTGCCATCAGGTCCCCTACTAGCGGGAAGACCTACGAGCAGTACTTC CAIRSPTSGKTYEQYF
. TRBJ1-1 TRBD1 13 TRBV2 TGTGCCAGCAGTGGTCCAGGGGGAACTGAAGCTTTCTTT CASSGPGGTEAFF
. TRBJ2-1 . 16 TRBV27 TGTGCCAGCACCAGCCAAGGCGGGCCTTACTACAATGAGCAGTTCTTC CASTSQGGPYYNEQFF
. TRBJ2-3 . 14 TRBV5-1 TGCGCCAGCAGCTTGTCCCAGGCGGGGGATACGCAGTATTTT CASSLSQAGDTQYF
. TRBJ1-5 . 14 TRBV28 TGTGCCAGCAGCTACCGGGGGGGGGCTCAGCCCCAGCATTTT CASSYRGGAQPQHF
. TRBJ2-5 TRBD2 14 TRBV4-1 TGCGCCAGCAGCCAGGATGGACTAGCCTTTCCCCAGTACTTC CASSQDGLAFPQYF
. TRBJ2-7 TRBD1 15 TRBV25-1 TGTGCCAGCAGTGCGTACAGGGGTTTGGGGCTCGAGCAGTACTTC CASSAYRGLGLEQYF